This TCR beta chain was identified during a study of blood T cells in healthy people across ages (dated by TCRdb to between 2015 and 2017). Study-wide context: In model experiments, template switching captured about one uniquely barcoded TCR beta cDNA molecule for every two T cells. The study measured age-related changes in TCR beta repertoire diversity using deep sequencing normalized with unique cDNA molecular identifiers. The donors were split into four age groups: young (average around 15 years), middle-aged (roughly 40), aged (over 55) and long-lived (over 80). To avoid experimental bias, donors of different ages were randomly spread across the sequencing lanes. Using the same blood draw, the study looked at two additional independent replicas of 1 million unique cDNA reads for two donors, one aged 18 to 29 and the other aged 80 or older. Overall study outcomes, separate from this receptor: Compared with the aged group, more naive CD4+ T cells, fewer expanded clones and increased TCR diversity were shown by the long-lived group, suggesting age selection. Observed TCR beta diversity correlated strongly with the percentage of naive T cells measured by flow cytometry. Because donor CMV infection status was unknown, age-related changes in expanded clonotypes were potentially confounded. Bulk unsorted PBMC profiling prevented conclusive comparison of naive and antigen-experienced compartments. Estimates of total diversity based on one million sequenced T cells were considered lower bounds and underestimates. Observed TCR beta diversity per million T cells fell roughly linearly with age, and a significant reduction was already apparent by age roughly 41.

V is cut back by 6 bases and J by 8 bases, with 10 bases in the junction unmatched. The germline V gene gives CDR1 as SNHLY and CDR2 as FYNNEI. The CDR3 numbers 14 residues from cysteine through phenylalanine. Only CDR3 DNA is held: 42 bases, read in frame from base 1. The library relied on 5' RACE. TCRdb records Illumina HiSeq 2500 as the sequencer. The second PCR ran for about 6 to 11 cycles and used a J-beta primer mix along with a sample-barcoded 5' primer. A template-switch 5' adaptor carrying 12 random nucleotides introduced a unique molecular identifier onto each TCR beta cDNA molecule. Each sample yielded at least 2.5 million CDR3-containing paired-end reads. The Mint cDNA synthesis kit, primed by a TRBC-specific oligonucleotide, was used to synthesize first-strand cDNA from all RNA. After uracil-DNA glycosylase treatment, a first 18-cycle PCR used universal primers M1SS and BC2_uni_R on all cDNA. The published analysis was carried out like this. Normalization of each sample was performed by random selection of 1 million high-quality reads, each carrying a distinct molecular identifier. Reads with shared molecular identifiers were discarded instead of being binned into consensus sequences. CDR3 identification, clonotype clustering and error correction used MiTCR with a Q25 quality threshold and the strictest error-elimination algorithm. Lower-bound total TCR beta diversity was estimated with a nonparametric unseen species model using Euler transformation. TCRdb took the public reads, trimmed them with fastp at Q25, ran MiXCR for clone calling and kept in-frame beta chains. One record per CDR3 amino acid sequence lists the most common genes and DNA. These V and J calls originate from TCRdb's pipeline instead of the authors' own analysis. A total of around 1,500,000 distinct CDR3 sequences appear in this sample, approximately 38% of them only once. The biggest ten clones account for approximately 7.9% of the sample.

In this sample, this clonotype turned up a few times. Which antigen it targets is not known. There are no base qualities to consult, and no much larger clone falls within one base. The 39 donors, aged about 6 to 95 years, were systemically healthy Caucasian individuals from Russia. Around 10 milliliters of peripheral blood were collected from each donor into EDTA-treated Vacutainer tubes. PBMCs were isolated by Ficoll-Paque density-gradient centrifugation, with at least 6 million obtained per sample. Trizol reagent was used to extract total RNA from the PBMCs, yielding at least 5 micrograms per sample. For every donor, flow cytometry on a PBMC aliquot measured the percentage of naive CD45RAhigh/CD27high T cells.

Recombination joined TRBV2 with TRBJ2-1; TRBD2 matches 7 bases in the middle. Sequenced input: blood. The origin of this receptor is a woman under 30 in good health. The CDR3 reads as follows: CASRQAGSADEQFF. The DNA reads TGTGCCAGCAGGCAAGCGGGGTCTGCCGATGAGCAGTTCTTC.